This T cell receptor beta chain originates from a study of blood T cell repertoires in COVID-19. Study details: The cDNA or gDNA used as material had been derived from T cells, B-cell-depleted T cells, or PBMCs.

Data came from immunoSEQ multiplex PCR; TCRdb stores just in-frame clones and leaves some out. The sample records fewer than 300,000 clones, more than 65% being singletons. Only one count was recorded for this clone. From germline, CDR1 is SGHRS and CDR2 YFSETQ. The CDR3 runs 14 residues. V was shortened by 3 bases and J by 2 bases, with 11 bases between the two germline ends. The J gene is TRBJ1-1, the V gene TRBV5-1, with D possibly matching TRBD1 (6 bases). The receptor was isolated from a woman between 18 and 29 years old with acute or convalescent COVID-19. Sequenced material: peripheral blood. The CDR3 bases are TGCGCCAGCAGCTACCGACAGGCCAACACTGAAGCTTTCTTT. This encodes CASSYRQANTEAFF.